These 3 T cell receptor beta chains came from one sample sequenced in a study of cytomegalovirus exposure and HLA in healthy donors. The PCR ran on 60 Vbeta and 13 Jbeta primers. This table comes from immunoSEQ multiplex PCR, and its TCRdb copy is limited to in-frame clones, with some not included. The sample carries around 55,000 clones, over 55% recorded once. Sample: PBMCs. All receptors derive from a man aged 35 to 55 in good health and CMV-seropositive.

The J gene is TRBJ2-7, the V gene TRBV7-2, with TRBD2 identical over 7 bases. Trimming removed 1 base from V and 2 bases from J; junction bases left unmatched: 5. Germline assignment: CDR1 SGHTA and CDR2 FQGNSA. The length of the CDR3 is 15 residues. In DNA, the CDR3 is TGTGCCAGCAGCTTAGGGGCGGGGGTCGCCTACGAGCAGTACTTC. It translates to CASSLGAGVAYEQYF.

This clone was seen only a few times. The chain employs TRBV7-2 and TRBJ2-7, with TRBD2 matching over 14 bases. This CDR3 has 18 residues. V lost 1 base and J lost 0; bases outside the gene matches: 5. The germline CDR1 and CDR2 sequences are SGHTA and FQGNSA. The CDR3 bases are TGTGCCAGCAGCTTAGGACTAGCGGGGGGGGTTAGCTCCTACGAGCAGTACTTC. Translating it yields CASSLGLAGGVSSYEQYF.

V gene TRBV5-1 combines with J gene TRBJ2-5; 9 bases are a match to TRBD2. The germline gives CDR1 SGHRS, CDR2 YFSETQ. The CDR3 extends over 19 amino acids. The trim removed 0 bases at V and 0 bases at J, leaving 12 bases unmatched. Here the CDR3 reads CASSLGPMTSGYDQETQYF. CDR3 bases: TGCGCCAGCAGCTTGGGCCCGATGACTAGCGGCTACGACCAAGAGACCCAGTACTTC.